Shown below are 32 T cell receptor beta chains from a single sample sequenced in a study of T cells after yellow fever vaccination (dated by TCRdb to about 2019). The sample's treatment or condition label is to be understood as: live attenuated yellow fever vaccine strain. Libraries came from 5' RACE. The sequencer listed for this sample is Illumina HiSeq 2500. In TCRdb, the public reads were trimmed at Q25 with fastp and aligned with MiXCR, with productive beta chains retained. Every entry covers one CDR3 protein and lists the most common genes and DNA from its rows. Present in this sample are 620,000 or so distinct CDR3 sequences, less than 20% of which were seen just once. Of the sample, 17% falls within the top ten clones. Specimen: PBMCs, collected 5 days after the first yellow fever vaccination. All receptors come from a man aged 18 to 30 who received the YFV17D yellow fever vaccine.

This clonotype was counted a few times. V and J are TRBV7-9 and TRBJ1-1; the D gene is possibly TRBD1 (6 bases). This CDR3 comprises 15 residues. Germline values: CDR1 SEHNR, CDR2 FQNEAQ (reference sequence). Trimming took off 0 bases at V and 6 bases at J, with 14 bases between the two ends. DNA of the CDR3: TGTGCCAGCAGCTTAGCGTCACGGGGGCCTGCTGAAGCTTTCTTT. Its translation is CASSLASRGPAEAFF. Using reference TRBV7-9 and TRBJ1-1 for the parts outside the CDR3, the full variable domain is DTGVSQNPRHKITKRGQNVTFRCDPISEHNRLYWYRQTLGQGPEFLTYFQNEAQLEKSRLLSDRFSAERPKGSFSTLEIQRTEQGDSAMYLCASSLASRGPAEAFFGQGTRLTVV.

The rearrangement joins TRBV28 to TRBJ1-2; 11 bases fit TRBD1. The ends lost 7 bases at V and 4 bases at J; junction bases unmatched: 5. CDR3 length equals 14 residues. The germline V gene has CDR1 MDHEN and CDR2 SYDVKM. The CDR3 loop is CASKWTGGFYGYTF. The CDR3 coding sequence is TGTGCCAGCAAGTGGACAGGGGGCTTCTATGGCTACACCTTC.

This chain connects TRBV20-1 to TRBJ2-7, with 7 nucleotides matching TRBD1. With 4 bases clipped from V and 3 bases from J, the junction kept 6 bases outside the gene matches. There are 13 residues in the CDR3. Germline CDR1 and CDR2: DFQATT and SNEGSKA (reference sequence). CDR3 amino acids: CSANRQGYYEQYV. As DNA, the CDR3 is TGCAGTGCTAATAGACAGGGATACTACGAGCAGTACGTC.

This clonotype was picked up a small number of times. This chain connects TRBV3-1 to TRBJ2-3, with unresolved D. The V gene lost 1 base and the J gene lost 5 bases, with 10 bases spanning the gap. The CDR3 loop spans 14 amino acids. Germline CDR1 and CDR2: LGHDT and YNNKEL (reference sequence). The CDR3 nucleotides read TGTGCCAGCAGCCAAGTGGGGAACTTAGATACGCAGTATTTT. Amino acids: CASSQVGNLDTQYF.

V is TRBV20-1 and J is TRBJ1-4; no definite D call. The germline V gene encodes CDR1 DFQATT and CDR2 SNEGSKA (reference sequence). The CDR3 loop spans 15 amino acids. Trimming took 0 bases from V and 1 from J, leaving 9 bases between them. The CDR3 is CSARDQLGTNEKLFF. As DNA, the CDR3 is TGCAGTGCTAGAGATCAGTTAGGAACTAATGAAAAACTGTTTTTT.

The V and J genes are TRBV3-1 and TRBJ1-2; D is perhaps TRBD1 (6 bases). Germline V gene lookup returns CDR1 LGHDT and CDR2 YNNKEL (reference sequence). The CDR3 has 14 residues. V lost 4 bases and J 8 bases, leaving 17 bases between the germline ends. As DNA, the CDR3 is TGTGCCAGCAGCCCCTTCCTAAGGGGGGGCGGCTACACCTTC. Its protein product is CASSPFLRGGGYTF.

The CDR3 DNA sequence: TGTGCCAGCAGTGACGACGGAGAGACCCAGTACTTC. The encoded protein is CASSDDGETQYF. The genes are TRBV6-4 and TRBJ2-5; D is unresolved. The CDR3 totals 12 residues. The V and J ends lost 2 bases and 4 bases respectively, with 5 bases between them. The V gene's germline CDR1 is MRHNA and CDR2 SNTAGT.

There are a few counts of this clonotype. This sequence joins TRBV11-1 and TRBJ2-1; 11 bases line up with TRBD2. The CDR3 has 15 amino acids. CDR1 and CDR2 from the germline V gene are SGHAT and FQDESV (reference sequence). J was trimmed by 8 bases and V by 5 bases; bases with no gene match: 8. CDR3 coding DNA: TGTGCCAGCAGCACCCCTAGCGGGGGGTCGGATGAGCAGTTCTTC. Translating gives CASSTPSGGSDEQFF.

CDR3: CATSDYLAGQETQYF. In DNA, the CDR3 is TGTGCCACCAGTGACTATCTAGCGGGGCAAGAGACCCAGTACTTC. The chain uses TRBV24-1 and TRBJ2-5; 9 bases align to TRBD2. From germline, CDR1 is KGHDR and CDR2 SFDVKD. V was clipped by 4 bases and J by 2 bases; unmatched bases: 4. CDR3 length: 15 residues.

In this sample, this clonotype turned up many times. J is TRBJ2-7 and V is TRBV7-8, with no clear D. This CDR3 comprises 13 residues. Trimming removed 0 bases at V and 4 bases at J, with 7 bases between. Looked up from germline, CDR1 is SGHVS and CDR2 is FQNEAQ. CDR3 sequence reads: CASSLAPRYEQYV. In nucleotides, the CDR3 is TGTGCCAGCAGCTTAGCGCCGCGTTACGAGCAGTACGTC.

This clonotype was seen only a few times. The J gene is TRBJ2-1, the V gene TRBV5-1, with 8 bases that match TRBD2. The CDR3 is 18 residues long. V was pared by 5 bases and J by 7 bases, with 20 bases of the junction left unmatched. Per germline, CDR1 SGHRS and CDR2 YFSETQ. The CDR3, as DNA: TGCGCCAGCAGGCGCAAAACGTACCAACAACTAGCGGAAAATGAGCAGTTCTTC. Translated, it gives CASRRKTYQQLAENEQFF.

This sequence joins TRBV7-9 and TRBJ1-1; possibly TRBD1 for D (6 bases). Germline CDR1 SEHNR, CDR2 FQNEAQ (reference sequence). This CDR3 is built from 14 residues. V lost 3 bases to trimming and J lost 5 bases, with 13 bases between them. CDR3 DNA: TGTGCCAGCAGCTTTAACAGGGATTGGACTGAAGCTTTCTTT. Translation: CASSFNRDWTEAFF. The complete variable domain, with remaining parts taken from reference TRBV7-9 and TRBJ1-1, reads DTGVSQNPRHKITKRGQNVTFRCDPISEHNRLYWYRQTLGQGPEFLTYFQNEAQLEKSRLLSDRFSAERPKGSFSTLEIQRTEQGDSAMYLCASSFNRDWTEAFFGQGTRLTVV.

V and J are TRBV10-3 and TRBJ1-6; the D is unclear. V was pared by 3 bases and J by 8 bases, with 8 bases between. CDR3 length equals 13 residues. Germline V lookup: CDR1 ENHRY, CDR2 SYGVKD. CDR3 coding DNA: TGTGCCATCAGTGACCGGACTCATTCACCCCTCCACTTT. Protein: CAISDRTHSPLHF.

This clonotype came up a few times. The chain combines TRBV5-1 with TRBJ2-7; a possible D gene is TRBD1 (5 bases). The CDR3 consists of 12 residues. V was pared by 4 bases and J by 3 bases, with 8 bases between. Germline V gene sequence: CDR1 SGHRS, CDR2 YFSETQ. In DNA, the CDR3 is TGCGCCAGCAGCGAGGACATCTACGAGCAGTACTTC. Amino acid sequence: CASSEDIYEQYF.

This clonotype was picked up a small number of times. The rearrangement joins TRBV6-1 to TRBJ2-5, with 9 nucleotides matching TRBD1. V shed 6 bases, J shed 3 bases, and the junction held 8 bases outside the gene matches. This CDR3 has 15 residues. CDR1 and CDR2 from the germline V gene are MNHNS and SASEGT. In nucleotides, the CDR3 is TGTGCCAGCAGGCCGATGACAGGGGGAAAAGAGACCCAGTACTTC. Amino acids: CASRPMTGGKETQYF.

The V and J genes are TRBV4-2 and TRBJ1-2, with D unresolved. CDR1 and CDR2 from the germline V gene are LGHNA and YNFKEQ. CDR3 length equals 14 residues. The ends were cut back, 1 base at V and 2 bases at J, with 8 bases in the middle. CDR3 sequence: CASSQVGENYGYTF. Written as DNA, the CDR3 is TGTGCCAGCAGCCAAGTGGGCGAAAACTATGGCTACACCTTC.

A few counts support this clonotype. The V call is TRBV5-1, the J call TRBJ2-1; perhaps TRBD1 as D (6 bases). The CDR3 sequence is 14 residues long. With 6 bases removed from V and 4 bases from J, the gap between germline ends came to 14 bases. From germline, CDR1 is SGHRS and CDR2 YFSETQ. CDR3: CASTQGTVYNEQFF. The CDR3 DNA follows: TGCGCCAGCACGCAGGGGACGGTTTACAATGAGCAGTTCTTC.

V is TRBV5-1 and J is TRBJ1-1; the D is unclear. In germline, CDR1 is SGHRS, CDR2 YFSETQ. The CDR3 length is 15 residues. Trimming removed 2 bases from V and 2 bases from J, with 13 bases in between. The CDR3 region is CASSLFTDRNTEAFF. CDR3 DNA: TGCGCCAGCAGCTTATTTACAGATCGCAACACTGAAGCTTTCTTT. Supplemented by reference TRBV5-1 and TRBJ1-1, the full variable domain reads KAGVTQTPRYLIKTRGQQVTLSCSPISGHRSVSWYQQTPGQGLQFLFEYFSETQRNKGNFPGRFSGRQFSNSRSEMNVSTLELGDSALYLCASSLFTDRNTEAFFGQGTRLTVV.

This clonotype was picked up a small number of times. The V gene is TRBV12-3 or TRBV12-4, the J gene TRBJ2-7; possibly TRBD1 for D (5 bases). The CDR3 is made up of 14 amino acids. The germline V and J ends were trimmed by 7 bases and 3 bases, with 16 bases remaining between them. CDR3 amino acids: CASTTLGQLYEQYF. Here the CDR3 DNA reads TGTGCCAGCACCACATTGGGGCAACTCTACGAGCAGTACTTC.

In this sample, this clonotype turned up a few times. The V call is TRBV7-2, the J call TRBJ1-2; TRBD1 is a possible D gene (5 bases). Germline V lookup: CDR1 SGHTA, CDR2 FQGNSA. Trimming took 1 base from V and 8 from J, leaving 14 bases between them. The CDR3 sequence is 14 residues long. CDR3 nucleotides: TGTGCCAGCAGCTTAGATCGGGCGGGGCGGGGCTACACCTTC. Residues: CASSLDRAGRGYTF.

The sample holds a few counts of this clonotype. This sequence joins TRBV6-1 and TRBJ2-3; TRBD1 matches 7 bases. J lost 1 base, V lost 6 bases, and 13 bases had no gene match. From germline, CDR1 is MNHNS and CDR2 SASEGT. This CDR3 has 17 amino acids. CDR3 in amino acids: CASSSFYAGTGTDTQYF. DNA for the CDR3: TGTGCCAGCAGCTCGTTTTACGCCGGGACAGGCACAGATACGCAGTATTTT.

The chain combines TRBV6-2 or TRBV6-3 with TRBJ2-1, with 7 bases lining up with TRBD2. V shed 8 bases, J shed 6 bases, and the junction held 4 bases outside the gene matches. The CDR3 runs to 12 residues. CDR1 and CDR2 from the germline V gene are MNHEY and SVGEGT. In DNA form, the CDR3 reads TGTGCCAGCCGGGACTATTCCAATGAGCAGTTCTTC. It encodes CASRDYSNEQFF.

The CDR3 loop is CSARDPGLGETQYF. The CDR3 DNA reads TGCAGTGCTAGAGATCCGGGACTAGGGGAGACCCAGTACTTC. The gene calls are TRBV20-1 and TRBJ2-5; TRBD2 agrees at 8 bases. CDR1 DFQATT and CDR2 SNEGSKA come from the germline V gene (reference sequence). V shed 0 bases, J shed 5 bases, and the junction held 5 bases outside the gene matches. The CDR3 extends over 14 amino acids.

The chain employs TRBV3-1 and TRBJ1-6; D unresolved. Germline V gives CDR1 LGHDT, CDR2 YNNKEL (reference sequence). V was trimmed by 0 bases and J by 12 bases, leaving 6 bases between them. There are 12 residues in the CDR3. The CDR3 bases are TGTGCCAGCAGCCAAGATTTAGAACCCCTCCACTTT. Protein: CASSQDLEPLHF.

In DNA, the CDR3 is TGCAGTGCTAGAGATCCAGGGGGTCCCGGGGAGCTGTTTTTT. Its translation is CSARDPGGPGELFF. This sequence joins TRBV20-1 and TRBJ2-2; the match to TRBD1 covers 7 bases. CDR3 length: 14 residues. V trimming: 0 bases; J trimming: 6 bases; junction bases outside the gene matches: 4. CDR1 is DFQATT and CDR2 is SNEGSKA in the germline V gene (reference sequence).

The J gene is TRBJ2-7, the V gene TRBV9; D might be TRBD1 (6 bases). Trimming removed 1 base at V and 6 bases at J, with 11 bases between. This CDR3 spans 13 amino acids. The germline V gene encodes CDR1 SGDLS and CDR2 YYNGEE. Written as DNA, the CDR3 is TGTGCCAGCAGCGTAAGAACAGGGAGCGAGCAGTACTTC. Translating it yields CASSVRTGSEQYF. The variable domain in full, with the rest retrieved from reference TRBV9 and TRBJ2-7, is DSGVTQTPKHLITATGQRVTLRCSPRSGDLSVYWYQQSLDQGLQFLIQYYNGEERAKGNILERFSAQQFPDLHSELNLSSLELGDSALYFCASSVRTGSEQYFGPGTRLTVT.

This clonotype was counted between two and nine times. CDR3 sequence (DNA): TGCGCCAGCAGCCAGTTACAGGGTCGGGAAGAGACCCAGTACTTC. Protein product: CASSQLQGREETQYF. The chain is built from TRBV4-1 and TRBJ2-5; D might be TRBD1 (6 bases). CDR1 MGHRA and CDR2 YSYEKL come from the germline V gene. This CDR3 spans 15 amino acids. The V and J ends lost 3 bases and 3 bases respectively, with 14 bases between them.

This clonotype appeared a few times. The chain joins TRBV18 to TRBJ2-5; D is perhaps TRBD2 (6 bases). The CDR3 sequence is 13 residues long. CDR1 and CDR2 (germline): KGHSH, LQKENI. V lost 6 bases to trimming and J lost 5 bases, with 13 bases between them. The CDR3 reads CASSSRDVETQYF. CDR3 in DNA: TGTGCCAGCTCCTCGCGGGATGTGGAGACCCAGTACTTC.

This clonotype appeared a single time. V usage is TRBV7-2 and J usage is TRBJ2-5; no firm D call. The CDR3 spans 12 residues. V dropped 3 bases and J dropped 7 bases, with 9 bases sitting between them. The V gene's germline CDR1 is SGHTA and CDR2 FQGNSA. DNA for the CDR3: TGTGCCAGCAGCTTTATGGTTGGGACCCAGTACTTC. Protein product: CASSFMVGTQYF.

The chain joins TRBV5-1 to TRBJ2-7, with D possibly TRBD2 on 7 matching bases. Trimming removed 0 bases from V and 2 bases from J, with 12 bases in between. Germline V gives CDR1 SGHRS, CDR2 YFSETQ. CDR3 length equals 15 residues. Written as DNA, the CDR3 is TGCGCCAGCAGCTTGGCCGCCGGGGGGCCCTACGAGCAGTACTTC. Its translation is CASSLAAGGPYEQYF. The whole variable domain, filled in from reference TRBV5-1 and TRBJ2-7, reads KAGVTQTPRYLIKTRGQQVTLSCSPISGHRSVSWYQQTPGQGLQFLFEYFSETQRNKGNFPGRFSGRQFSNSRSEMNVSTLELGDSALYLCASSLAAGGPYEQYFGPGTRLTVT.

As regards this clonotype: A read error may produce the germline difference seen at one junction end. V gene TRBV2 combines with J gene TRBJ2-1; D uncertain. CDR1 and CDR2 from the germline V gene are SNHLY and FYNNEI. This CDR3 spans 14 amino acids. CDR3 bases: TGTGCCAGCTGTGAATCCCGGCTAGACAATGAGCAGTTCTTC. It is translated as CASCESRLDNEQFF.

In its sample, this clonotype was seen once. CDR3 loop: CSATSAGYSYNEQFF. The CDR3 bases are TGCAGTGCCACCAGCGCGGGGTACTCCTACAATGAGCAGTTCTTC. The chain employs TRBV20-1 and TRBJ2-1, with D possibly matching TRBD2 (6 bases). This CDR3 has 15 amino acids. V lost 6 bases to trimming and J lost 0 bases, with 15 bases between them. Germline CDR1 DFQATT, CDR2 SNEGSKA (reference sequence).